This T cell receptor beta chain was recovered during a study of metastatic and nonmetastatic thyroid tumors. This clone was seen repeatedly, ten times or more. TCRdb re-called the PCR reads through MiXCR. Here the sample spans approximately 82,000 clones, roughly an eighth being singletons. Germline V gene lookup returns CDR1 DFQATT and CDR2 SNEGSKA (reference sequence). Trimming removed 7 bases at V and 5 bases at J, with 15 bases between. CDR3 size: 14 residues. Among the patients, none had received any treatment before thyroid surgery. The specimen sequenced was tumor tissue. The chain employs TRBV20-1 and TRBJ1-6; D is perhaps TRBD1 (5 bases). The receptor comes from a female donor with papillary thyroid cancer or a benign thyroid nodule (not recorded which). Some clones in this sample may be carry-over from other donors' samples. The CDR3 loop is CSVTPGRNNSPLHF. The CDR3 DNA reads as TGCAGTGTGACCCCGGGGCGGAATAATTCACCCCTCCACTTT.